Listed below are T cell receptor beta chains from one sample, sequenced in a study of T cell responses to AZD1222 COVID-19 vaccine. Here immunoSEQ multiplex PCR was the method, and the copy in TCRdb shows in-frame clones only, minus some. The sample yields about 130,000 clones, 94% seen once. The sample in question was peripheral blood, obtained on day 0 of AZD1222 vaccination. All receptors come from an adult in good health. CDR3s include the opening cysteine and the closing phenylalanine or tryptophan. A D gene is named only where the DNA matches it firmly. Rows may omit the clone size; those that give it use once, few, many or a size class.

size	J	D	V	CDR3	DNA
.	TRBJ1-5	.	TRBV27	CASSLEGLSNQPQHF	TGTGCCAGCAGTTTAGAAGGTCTTAGCAATCAGCCCCAGCATTTT
.	TRBJ2-1	TRBD1	TRBV24-1	CATSPGQGVYNEQFF	TGTGCCACCAGCCCAGGACAGGGCGTCTACAATGAGCAGTTCTTC
.	TRBJ2-1	.	TRBV7-2	CASSPSVGAGYNEQFF	TGTGCCAGCAGCCCCTCGGTGGGAGCGGGTTACAATGAGCAGTTCTTC
.	TRBJ2-7	TRBD2	TRBV7-9	CASSPRTSGTRRGYEQYF	TGTGCCAGCAGCCCCCGGACTAGCGGGACACGAAGGGGTTACGAGCAGTACTTC
.	TRBJ1-1	.	TRBV14	CASSQGVSLNTEAFF	TGTGCCAGCAGCCAAGGGGTCTCCTTGAACACTGAAGCTTTCTTT
.	TRBJ2-7	.	TRBV14	CASSQETGVDEQYF	TGTGCCAGCAGCCAAGAGACTGGGGTGGACGAGCAGTACTTC
.	TRBJ1-6	.	TRBV6-1	CASSENPASGSPLHF	TGTGCCAGCAGTGAAAATCCGGCGAGCGGGTCACCCCTCCACTTT
.	TRBJ2-1	.	TRBV9	CASSVDEGTRRSRTNEQFF	TGTGCCAGCAGCGTAGACGAGGGGACACGACGATCCCGGACCAATGAGCAGTTCTTC
.	TRBJ2-6	.	TRBV6-5	CASRTGQFNVLTF	TGTGCCAGCAGGACAGGACAGTTCAACGTCCTGACTTTC
.	TRBJ2-7	.	TRBV5-1	CASSWSRGSSYEQYF	TGCGCCAGCAGCTGGTCACGGGGGAGCTCCTACGAGCAGTACTTC
.	TRBJ2-2	.	TRBV4-1	CASSQPLRGRGELFF	TGCGCCAGCAGCCAACCCCTTCGGGGTAGAGGGGAGCTGTTTTTT
once	TRBJ2-3	TRBD2	TRBV3-1/TRBV3-2	CASSQGKVAGSSTDTQYF	TGTGCCAGCAGCCAAGGGAAGGTAGCGGGATCTAGCACAGATACGCAGTATTTT
.	TRBJ1-1	TRBD1	TRBV7-9	CASSPTGQGADTEAFF	TGTGCCAGCAGCCCTACGGGACAGGGGGCGGACACTGAAGCTTTCTTT
.	TRBJ2-1	.	TRBV11-2	CASSFRLGPYNEQFF	TGTGCCAGCAGCTTTCGTCTTGGCCCCTACAATGAGCAGTTCTTC
once	TRBJ2-1	TRBD2	TRBV14	CASSQPQTSGRPYNEQFF	TGTGCCAGCAGCCAACCCCAGACTAGCGGGAGACCCTACAATGAGCAGTTCTTC
.	TRBJ2-1	.	TRBV5-6	CASNTGLNDEQFF	TGTGCCAGCAACACCGGACTAAATGACGAGCAGTTCTTC
.	TRBJ2-1	TRBD2	TRBV10-3	CATCSGRLGDEQFF	TGTGCCACCTGTAGCGGGAGGCTGGGGGATGAGCAGTTCTTC
few	TRBJ1-4	TRBD1	TRBV30	CAWRGTGGVEKLFF	TGTGCCTGGAGGGGGACAGGGGGCGTTGAAAAACTGTTTTTT
.	TRBJ2-7	.	TRBV30	CAWGTYEQYF	TGTGCCTGGGGGACGTACGAGCAGTACTTC
.	TRBJ2-3	.	TRBV5-1	CASSLGGHSTDTQYF	TGCGCCAGCAGCTTGGGGGGACATAGCACAGATACGCAGTATTTT
.	TRBJ1-4	.	TRBV11-2	CASSNAGGAREKLFF	TGTGCCAGCAGCAATGCCGGGGGGGCACGAGAAAAACTGTTTTTT
.	TRBJ1-1	.	TRBV29-1	CSFLLGTEAFF	TGCAGCTTTCTACTGGGGACTGAAGCTTTCTTT
.	TRBJ2-5	TRBD1	TRBV7-6	CASSSRTGVQETQYF	TGTGCCAGCAGCTCCCGGACAGGGGTGCAAGAGACCCAGTACTTC
.	TRBJ2-1	.	TRBV2	CASSEGTGTPAPFF	TGTGCCAGCAGTGAAGGGACCGGGACCCCGGCCCCCTTCTTC
.	TRBJ1-1	.	TRBV7-9	CASSLSGSPEAFF	TGTGCCAGCAGCTTATCCGGATCACCTGAAGCTTTCTTT
.	TRBJ1-2	.	TRBV27	CASSLWAGQAKDHYGYTF	TGTGCCAGCAGTTTATGGGCGGGCCAGGCAAAGGACCACTATGGCTACACCTTC
.	TRBJ2-1	.	TRBV6-6	CASSYAGRGFNEQFF	TGTGCCAGCAGTTACGCAGGAAGGGGGTTCAATGAGCAGTTCTTC
.	TRBJ1-6	TRBD1	TRBV2	CASSEGQGRRSPLHF	TGTGCCAGCAGTGAGGGACAGGGTCGGCGATCACCCCTCCACTTT
.	TRBJ1-2	.	TRBV3-1/TRBV3-2	CASSQEGLTSDGYTF	TGTGCCAGCAGCCAAGAGGGACTTACGAGCGATGGCTACACCTTC
.	TRBJ2-3	TRBD1	TRBV27	CASSYRGTGKTDTQYF	TGTGCCAGCAGTTATAGAGGGACAGGGAAAACAGATACGCAGTATTTT
.	TRBJ2-5	.	TRBV15	CATGGTEETQYF	TGTGCCACCGGCGGGACAGAAGAGACCCAGTACTTC
.	TRBJ2-1	TRBD2	TRBV6-1	CASSEVTGGNEQFF	TGTGCCAGCAGTGAAGTGACGGGGGGAAATGAGCAGTTCTTC
.	TRBJ2-5	.	TRBV7-2	CASSSRQPVETQYF	TGTGCCAGCAGCTCCCGACAGCCAGTGGAGACCCAGTACTTC
.	TRBJ1-1	.	TRBV6-5	CASSSNIVTEAFF	TGTGCCAGCAGTTCCAATATAGTCACTGAAGCTTTCTTT
.	TRBJ2-7	TRBD1	TRBV27	CASSSLGGTSYEQYF	TGTGCCAGCAGTTCCTTAGGGGGCACTTCCTACGAGCAGTACTTC
.	TRBJ1-4	.	TRBV3-1/TRBV3-2	CASSHRQPGEWKLFF	TGTGCCAGCAGCCATCGACAGCCGGGGGAATGGAAACTGTTTTTT
.	TRBJ1-3	TRBD1	TRBV5-5	CASSSRDRVNGNTIYF	TGTGCCAGCAGCAGCCGGGACAGGGTTAATGGAAACACCATATATTTT
once	TRBJ2-5	.	TRBV5-4	CASSATPYAGQETQYF	TGTGCCAGCAGCGCGACCCCTTACGCAGGGCAAGAGACCCAGTACTTC
.	TRBJ2-4	.	TRBV7-6	CASSPDLRVAGKNIQYF	TGTGCCAGCAGCCCCGACCTTAGGGTCGCCGGCAAAAACATTCAGTACTTC
.	TRBJ2-1	.	TRBV28	CASRQADYEQFF	TGTGCCAGCAGACAAGCCGACTATGAGCAGTTCTTC
once	TRBJ1-2	TRBD1	TRBV4-1	CASSPLIGDRKVNYGYTF	TGCGCCAGCAGCCCGCTTATTGGGGACAGGAAGGTAAACTATGGCTACACCTTC
once	TRBJ1-1	.	TRBV13	CASSLRLADNTEAFF	TGTGCCAGCAGCTTAAGGTTGGCAGATAACACTGAAGCTTTCTTT
.	TRBJ2-1	TRBD1	TRBV7-2	CASSEDRVFGNEQFF	TGTGCCAGCAGCGAGGACAGGGTGTTTGGCAATGAGCAGTTCTTC
.	TRBJ2-7	TRBD1	TRBV27	CASSLETGGPYEQYF	TGTGCCAGCAGTTTAGAGACAGGGGGGCCCTACGAGCAGTACTTC
.	TRBJ1-3	.	TRBV30	CAWGQGSGNTIYF	TGTGCCTGGGGCCAGGGCTCTGGAAACACCATATATTTT
.	TRBJ2-3	TRBD2	TRBV30	CAWSAGLAGDTQYF	TGTGCCTGGAGCGCGGGACTAGCGGGAGATACGCAGTATTTT
.	TRBJ1-5	.	TRBV2	CASSVRGGSNQPQHF	TGTGCCAGCAGTGTTAGGGGTGGTAGCAATCAGCCCCAGCATTTT
.	TRBJ1-5	TRBD1	TRBV11-2	CASSPTTGNQPQHF	TGTGCCAGCAGCCCAACGACAGGGAATCAGCCCCAGCATTTT
.	TRBJ1-2	.	TRBV6-5	CASSYGPPPNYGYTF	TGTGCCAGCAGTTACGGGCCGCCGCCTAACTATGGCTACACCTTC
.	TRBJ1-2	TRBD1	TRBV2	CASRGGTVYGYTF	TGTGCCAGCAGAGGAGGGACAGTTTATGGCTACACCTTC
.	TRBJ1-3	TRBD1	TRBV5-4	CASSSRQGSGNTIYF	TGTGCCAGCAGCTCTCGACAGGGCTCTGGAAACACCATATATTTT